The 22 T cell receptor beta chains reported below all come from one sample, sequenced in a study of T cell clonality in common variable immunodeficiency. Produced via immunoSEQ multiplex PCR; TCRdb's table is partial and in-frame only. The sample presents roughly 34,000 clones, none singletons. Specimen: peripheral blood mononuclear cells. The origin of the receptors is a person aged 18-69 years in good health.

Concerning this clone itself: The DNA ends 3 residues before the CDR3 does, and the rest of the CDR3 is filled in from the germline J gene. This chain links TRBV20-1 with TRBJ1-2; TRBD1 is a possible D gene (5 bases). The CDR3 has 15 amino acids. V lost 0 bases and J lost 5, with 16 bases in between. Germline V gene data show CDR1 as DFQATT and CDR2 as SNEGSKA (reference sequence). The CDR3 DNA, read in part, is TGCAGTGCTAGAGATGGCTTCGGACCAGGGTATGGC. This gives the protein CSARDGFGPGYG. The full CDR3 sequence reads CSARDGFGPGYGYTF.

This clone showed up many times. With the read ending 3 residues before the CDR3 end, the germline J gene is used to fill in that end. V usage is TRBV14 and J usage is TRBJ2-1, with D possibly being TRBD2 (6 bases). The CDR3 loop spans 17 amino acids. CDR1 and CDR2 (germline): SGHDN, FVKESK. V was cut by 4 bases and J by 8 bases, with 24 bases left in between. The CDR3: CASSPHSRRRDNDEQFF. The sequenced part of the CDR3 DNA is TGTGCCAGCAGCCCTCACTCGAGACGGCGGGATAACGATGAG.

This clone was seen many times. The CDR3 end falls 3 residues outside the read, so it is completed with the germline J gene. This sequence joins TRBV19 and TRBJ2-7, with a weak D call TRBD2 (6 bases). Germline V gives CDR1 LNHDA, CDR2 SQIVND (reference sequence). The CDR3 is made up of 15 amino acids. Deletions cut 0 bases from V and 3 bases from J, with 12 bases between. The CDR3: CASSIDPGTGYEQYF. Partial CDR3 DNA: TGTGCCAGTAGTATAGACCCCGGGACTGGCTACGAG.

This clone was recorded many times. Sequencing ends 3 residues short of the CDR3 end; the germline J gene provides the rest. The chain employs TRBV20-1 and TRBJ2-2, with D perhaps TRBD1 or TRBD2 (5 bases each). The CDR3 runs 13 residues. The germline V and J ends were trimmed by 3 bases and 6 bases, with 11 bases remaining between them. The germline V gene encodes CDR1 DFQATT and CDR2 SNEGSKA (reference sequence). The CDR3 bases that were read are TGCAGTGCTAGGGGAGAGGGGTCCGGGGAG. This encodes CSARGEGSGE. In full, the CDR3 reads CSARGEGSGELFF.

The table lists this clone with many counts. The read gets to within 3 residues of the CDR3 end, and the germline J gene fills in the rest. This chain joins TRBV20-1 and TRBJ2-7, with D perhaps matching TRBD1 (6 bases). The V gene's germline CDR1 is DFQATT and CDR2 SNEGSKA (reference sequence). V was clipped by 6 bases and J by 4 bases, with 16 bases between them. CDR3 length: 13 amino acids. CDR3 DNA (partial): TGCAGTGCGAAAGGACAGACTGGTTACGAG. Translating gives CSAKGQTGYE. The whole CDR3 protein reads CSAKGQTGYEQYF.

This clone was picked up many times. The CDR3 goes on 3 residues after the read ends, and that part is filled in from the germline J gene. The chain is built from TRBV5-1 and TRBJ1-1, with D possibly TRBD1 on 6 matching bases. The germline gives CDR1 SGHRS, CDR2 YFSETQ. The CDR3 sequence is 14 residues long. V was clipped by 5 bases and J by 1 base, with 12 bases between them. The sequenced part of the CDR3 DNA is TGCGCCAGCAGTCGACAGGTGGGGAACACTGAA. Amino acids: CASSRQVGNTE. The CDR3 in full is CASSRQVGNTEAFF.

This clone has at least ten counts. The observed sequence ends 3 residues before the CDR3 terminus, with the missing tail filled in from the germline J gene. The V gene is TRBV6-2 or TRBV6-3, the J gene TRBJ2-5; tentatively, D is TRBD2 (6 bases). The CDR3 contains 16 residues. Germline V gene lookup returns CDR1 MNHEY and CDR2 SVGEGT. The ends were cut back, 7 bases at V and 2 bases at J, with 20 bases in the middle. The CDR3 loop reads CASTSRRLVGQETQYF. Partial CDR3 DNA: TGTGCCAGCACCTCAAGGCGACTAGTCGGGCAAGAGACC.

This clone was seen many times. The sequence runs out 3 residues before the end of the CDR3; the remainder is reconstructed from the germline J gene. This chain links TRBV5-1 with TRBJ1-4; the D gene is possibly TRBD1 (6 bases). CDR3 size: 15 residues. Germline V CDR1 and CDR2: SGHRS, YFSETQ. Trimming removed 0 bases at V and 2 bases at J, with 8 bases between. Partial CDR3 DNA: TGCGCCAGCAGCTTGGGGGGGCGCACTAATGAAAAA. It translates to CASSLGGRTNEK. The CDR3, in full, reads CASSLGGRTNEKLFF.

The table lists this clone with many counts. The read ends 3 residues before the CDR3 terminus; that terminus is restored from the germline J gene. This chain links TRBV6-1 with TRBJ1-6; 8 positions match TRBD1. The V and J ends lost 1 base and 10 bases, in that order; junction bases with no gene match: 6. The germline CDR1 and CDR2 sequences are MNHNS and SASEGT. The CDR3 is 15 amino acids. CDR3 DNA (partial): TGTGCCAGCAGTGAAGAACAGGGGGGTTTCTCACCC. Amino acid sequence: CASSEEQGGFSP. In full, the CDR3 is CASSEEQGGFSPLHF.

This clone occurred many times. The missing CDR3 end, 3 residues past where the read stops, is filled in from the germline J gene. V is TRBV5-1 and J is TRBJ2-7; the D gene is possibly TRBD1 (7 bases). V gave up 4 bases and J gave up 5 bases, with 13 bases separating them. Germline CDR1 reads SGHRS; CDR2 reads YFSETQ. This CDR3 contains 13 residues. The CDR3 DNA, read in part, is TGCGCCAGCAGCGTCTCAGGGGGGAACGAG. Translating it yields CASSVSGGNE. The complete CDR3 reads CASSVSGGNEQYF.

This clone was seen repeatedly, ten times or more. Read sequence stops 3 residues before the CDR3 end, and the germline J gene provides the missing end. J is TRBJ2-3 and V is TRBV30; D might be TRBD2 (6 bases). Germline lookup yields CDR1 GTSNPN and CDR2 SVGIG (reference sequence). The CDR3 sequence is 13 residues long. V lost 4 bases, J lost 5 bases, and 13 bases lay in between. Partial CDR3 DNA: TGTGCCTGGACGGAGGGCCTTGTAGATACG. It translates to CAWTEGLVDT. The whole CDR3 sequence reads CAWTEGLVDTQYF.

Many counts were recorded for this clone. Here the CDR3 reads CSALLPGGLEQYF. The sequenced part of the CDR3 DNA is TGCAGTGCTCTACTCCCGGGGGGCCTCGAG. The chain carries TRBV20-1 and TRBJ2-7; D may be TRBD2 (7 bases). The DNA ends 3 residues before the CDR3 does, and the rest of the CDR3 is filled in from the germline J gene. Germline CDR1 reads DFQATT; CDR2 reads SNEGSKA (reference sequence). The V gene lost 5 bases and the J gene lost 6 bases, with 17 bases spanning the gap. This CDR3 comprises 13 residues.

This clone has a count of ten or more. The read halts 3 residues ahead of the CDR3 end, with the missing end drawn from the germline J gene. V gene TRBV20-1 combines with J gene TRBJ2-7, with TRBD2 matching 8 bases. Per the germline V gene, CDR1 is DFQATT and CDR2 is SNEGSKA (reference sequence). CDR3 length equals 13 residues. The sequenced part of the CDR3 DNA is TGCAGGGGATCGGGGGGGCCCCCCTACGAG. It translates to CRGSGGPPYE. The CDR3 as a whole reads CRGSGGPPYEQYF.

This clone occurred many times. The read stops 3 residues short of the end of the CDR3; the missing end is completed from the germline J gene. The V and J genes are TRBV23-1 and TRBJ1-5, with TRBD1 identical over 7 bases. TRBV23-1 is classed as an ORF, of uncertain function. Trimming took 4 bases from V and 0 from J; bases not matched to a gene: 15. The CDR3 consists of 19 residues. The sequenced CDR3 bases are TGCGCCAGCAGTCGGTTTTGGGGTGACAGGGTGAATAGCAATCAGCCC. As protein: CASSRFWGDRVNSNQP. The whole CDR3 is CASSRFWGDRVNSNQPQHF.

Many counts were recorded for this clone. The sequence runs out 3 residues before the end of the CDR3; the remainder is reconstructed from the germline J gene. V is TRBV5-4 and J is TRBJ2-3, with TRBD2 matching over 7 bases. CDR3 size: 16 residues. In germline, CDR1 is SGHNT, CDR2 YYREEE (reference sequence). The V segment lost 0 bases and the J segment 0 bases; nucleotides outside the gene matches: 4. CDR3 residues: CASSLGSGASTDTQYF. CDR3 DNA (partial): TGTGCCAGCAGCTTGGGGAGCGGGGCTAGCACAGATACG. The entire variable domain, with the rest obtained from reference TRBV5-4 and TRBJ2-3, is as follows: ETGVTQSPTHLIKTRGQQVTLRCSSQSGHNTVSWYQQALGQGPQFIFQYYREEENGRGNFPPRFSGLQFPNYSSELNVNALELDDSALYLCASSLGSGASTDTQYFGPGTRLTVL.

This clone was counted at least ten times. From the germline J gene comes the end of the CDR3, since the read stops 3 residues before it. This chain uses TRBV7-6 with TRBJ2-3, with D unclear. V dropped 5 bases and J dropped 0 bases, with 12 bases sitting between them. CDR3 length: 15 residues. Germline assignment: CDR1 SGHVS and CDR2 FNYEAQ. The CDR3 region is CASSMNRRSTDTQYF. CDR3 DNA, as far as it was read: TGTGCCAGCAGCATGAACAGACGAAGCACAGATACG.

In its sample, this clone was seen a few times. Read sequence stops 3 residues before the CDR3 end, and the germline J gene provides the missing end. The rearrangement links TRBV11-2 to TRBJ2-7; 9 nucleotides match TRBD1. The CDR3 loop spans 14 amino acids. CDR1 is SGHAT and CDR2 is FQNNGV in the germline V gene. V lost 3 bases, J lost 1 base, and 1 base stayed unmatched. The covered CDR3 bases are TGTGCCAGCAGCTTGGACAGGGGTTCCTACGAG. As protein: CASSLDRGSYE. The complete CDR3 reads CASSLDRGSYEQYF.

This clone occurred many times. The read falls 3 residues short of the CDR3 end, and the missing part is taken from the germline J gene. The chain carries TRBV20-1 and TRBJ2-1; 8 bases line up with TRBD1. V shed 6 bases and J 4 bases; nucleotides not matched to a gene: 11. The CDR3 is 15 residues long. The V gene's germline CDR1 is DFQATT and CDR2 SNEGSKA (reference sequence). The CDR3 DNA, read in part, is TGCAGTGCAAGGTTTGGGACAGGAGTATACAATGAG. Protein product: CSARFGTGVYNE. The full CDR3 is CSARFGTGVYNEQFF.

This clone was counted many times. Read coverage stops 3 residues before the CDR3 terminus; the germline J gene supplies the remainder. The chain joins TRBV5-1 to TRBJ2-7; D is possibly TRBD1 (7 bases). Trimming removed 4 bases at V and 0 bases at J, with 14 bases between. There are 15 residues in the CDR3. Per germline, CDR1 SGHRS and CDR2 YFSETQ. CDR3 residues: CASSEQGGSSYEQYF. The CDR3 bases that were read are TGCGCCAGCAGCGAGCAGGGGGGAAGCTCCTACGAG.

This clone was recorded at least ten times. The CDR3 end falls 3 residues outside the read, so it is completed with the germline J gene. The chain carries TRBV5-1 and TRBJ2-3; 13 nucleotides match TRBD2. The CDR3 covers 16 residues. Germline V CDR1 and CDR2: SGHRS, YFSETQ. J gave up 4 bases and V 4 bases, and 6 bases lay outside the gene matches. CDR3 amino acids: CASSTLAGGPPDTQYF. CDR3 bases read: TGCGCCAGCAGCACACTAGCGGGAGGGCCTCCAGATACG.

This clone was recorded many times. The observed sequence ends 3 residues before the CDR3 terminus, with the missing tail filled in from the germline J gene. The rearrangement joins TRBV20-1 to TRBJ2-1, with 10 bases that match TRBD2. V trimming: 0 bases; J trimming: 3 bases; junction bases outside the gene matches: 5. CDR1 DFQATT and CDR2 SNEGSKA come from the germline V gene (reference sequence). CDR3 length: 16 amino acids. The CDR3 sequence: CSARDLRTSGYNEQFF. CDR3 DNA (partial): TGCAGTGCTAGAGATCTGAGGACTAGCGGCTACAATGAG.

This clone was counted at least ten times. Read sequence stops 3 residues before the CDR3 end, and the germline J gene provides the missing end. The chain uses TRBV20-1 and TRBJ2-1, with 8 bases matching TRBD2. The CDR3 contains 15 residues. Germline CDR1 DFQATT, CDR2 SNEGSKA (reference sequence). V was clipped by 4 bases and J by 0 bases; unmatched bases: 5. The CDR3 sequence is CSATPSGRSYNEQFF. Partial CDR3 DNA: TGCAGTGCTACCCCTAGCGGGCGCTCCTACAATGAG.